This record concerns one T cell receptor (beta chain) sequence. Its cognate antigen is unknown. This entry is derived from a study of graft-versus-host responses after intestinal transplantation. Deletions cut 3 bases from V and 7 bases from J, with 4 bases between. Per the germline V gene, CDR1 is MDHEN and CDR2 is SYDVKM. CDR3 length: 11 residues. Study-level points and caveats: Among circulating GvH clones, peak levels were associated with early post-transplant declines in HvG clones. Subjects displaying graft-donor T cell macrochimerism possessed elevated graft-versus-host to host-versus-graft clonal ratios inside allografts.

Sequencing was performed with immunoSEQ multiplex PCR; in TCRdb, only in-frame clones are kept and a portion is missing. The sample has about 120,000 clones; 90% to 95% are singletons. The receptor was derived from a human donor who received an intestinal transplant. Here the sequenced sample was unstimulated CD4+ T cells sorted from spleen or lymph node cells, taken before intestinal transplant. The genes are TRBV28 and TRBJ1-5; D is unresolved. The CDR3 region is CASSFRQPQHF. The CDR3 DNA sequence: TGTGCCAGCAGTTTCAGACAGCCCCAGCATTTT.